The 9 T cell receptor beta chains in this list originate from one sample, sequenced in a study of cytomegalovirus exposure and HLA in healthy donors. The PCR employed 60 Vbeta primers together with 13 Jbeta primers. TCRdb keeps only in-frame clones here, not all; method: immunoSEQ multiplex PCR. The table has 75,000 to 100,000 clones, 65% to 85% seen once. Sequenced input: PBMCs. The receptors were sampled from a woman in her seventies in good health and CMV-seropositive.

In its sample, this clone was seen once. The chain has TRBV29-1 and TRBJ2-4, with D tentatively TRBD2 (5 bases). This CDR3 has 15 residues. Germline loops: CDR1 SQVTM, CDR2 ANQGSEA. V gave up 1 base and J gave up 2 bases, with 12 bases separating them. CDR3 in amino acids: CSVEVLGEPKNIQYF. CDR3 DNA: TGCAGCGTTGAAGTGCTCGGGGAACCCAAAAACATTCAGTACTTC.

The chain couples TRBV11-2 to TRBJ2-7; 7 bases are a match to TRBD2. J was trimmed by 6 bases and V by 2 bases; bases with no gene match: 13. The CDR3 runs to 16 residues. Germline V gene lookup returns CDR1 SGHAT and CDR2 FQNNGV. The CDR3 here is CASSLKPPTSAGEQYF. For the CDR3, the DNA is TGTGCCAGCAGCTTAAAACCCCCAACTAGCGCGGGCGAGCAGTACTTC.

CDR3 protein: CASSQEEGGTEAFF. The DNA for the CDR3 is TGTGCCAGCAGCCAAGAGGAGGGGGGGACTGAAGCTTTCTTT. The chain has TRBV4-2 and TRBJ1-1; D is perhaps TRBD1 (6 bases). The CDR3 consists of 14 residues. V lost 0 bases, J lost 5 bases, and 10 bases lay in between. CDR1 and CDR2 (germline): LGHNA, YNFKEQ.

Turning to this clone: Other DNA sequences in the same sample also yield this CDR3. The CDR3 nucleotides read TGCAGCGTGGGGGACAGGGACTACGAGCAGTACTTC. Its protein product is CSVGDRDYEQYF. The chain uses TRBV29-1 and TRBJ2-7; 9 bases map to TRBD1. CDR3 length: 12 residues. The J segment lost 3 bases and the V segment lost 6 bases, leaving 3 bases of the junction unmatched. The germline gives CDR1 SQVTM, CDR2 ANQGSEA.

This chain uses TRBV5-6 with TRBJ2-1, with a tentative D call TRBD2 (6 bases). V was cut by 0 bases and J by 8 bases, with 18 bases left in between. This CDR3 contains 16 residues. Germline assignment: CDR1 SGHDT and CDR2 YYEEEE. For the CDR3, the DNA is TGTGCCAGCAGCTTGGCCGTCGTAGGGAGGTCCCATGAGCAGTTCTTC. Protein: CASSLAVVGRSHEQFF.

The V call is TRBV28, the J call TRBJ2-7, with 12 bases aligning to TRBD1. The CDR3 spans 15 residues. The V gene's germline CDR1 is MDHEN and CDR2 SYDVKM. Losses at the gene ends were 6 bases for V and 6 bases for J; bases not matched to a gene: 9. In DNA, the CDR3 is TGTGCCAGCAGCCGCCAAGGGACAGGGGGCGTCGAGCAGTACTTC. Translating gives CASSRQGTGGVEQYF. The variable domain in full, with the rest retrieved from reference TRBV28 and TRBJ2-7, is DVKVTQSSRYLVKRTGEKVFLECVQDMDHENMFWYRQDPGLGLRLIYFSYDVKMKEKGDIPEGYSVSREKKERFSLILESASTNQTSMYLCASSRQGTGGVEQYFGPGTRLTVT.

CDR3 sequence reads: CASGRLAGGRGTGELFF. The CDR3 DNA reads TGTGCCAGCGGAAGACTAGCGGGGGGGCGGGGCACCGGGGAGCTGTTTTTT. This chain joins TRBV2 and TRBJ2-2; TRBD2 aligns across 14 bases. Germline CDR1 and CDR2: SNHLY and FYNNEI. J was trimmed by 4 bases and V by 8 bases; bases with no gene match: 9. This CDR3 is built from 17 residues.

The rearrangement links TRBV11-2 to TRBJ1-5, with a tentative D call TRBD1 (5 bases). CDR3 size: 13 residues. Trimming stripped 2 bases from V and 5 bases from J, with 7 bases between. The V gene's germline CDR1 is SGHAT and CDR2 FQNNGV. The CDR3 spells CASSLTRDQPQHF. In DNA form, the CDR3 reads TGTGCCAGCAGCTTAACCAGGGATCAGCCCCAGCATTTT.

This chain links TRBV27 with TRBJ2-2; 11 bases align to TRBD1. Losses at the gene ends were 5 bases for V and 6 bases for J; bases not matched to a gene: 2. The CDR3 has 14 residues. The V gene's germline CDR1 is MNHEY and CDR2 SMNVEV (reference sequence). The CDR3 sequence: CASSMDRGPGELFF. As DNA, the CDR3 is TGTGCCAGCAGTATGGACAGGGGGCCCGGGGAGCTGTTTTTT.